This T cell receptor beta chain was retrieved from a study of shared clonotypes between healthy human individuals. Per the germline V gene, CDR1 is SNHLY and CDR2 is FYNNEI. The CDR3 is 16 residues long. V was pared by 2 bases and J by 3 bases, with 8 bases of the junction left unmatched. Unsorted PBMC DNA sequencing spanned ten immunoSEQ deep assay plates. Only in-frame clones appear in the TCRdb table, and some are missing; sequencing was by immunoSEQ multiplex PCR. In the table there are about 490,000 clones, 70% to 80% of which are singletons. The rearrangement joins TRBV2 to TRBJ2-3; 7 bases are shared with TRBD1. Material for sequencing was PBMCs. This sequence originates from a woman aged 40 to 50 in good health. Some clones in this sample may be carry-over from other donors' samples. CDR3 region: CASSERDGQATDTQYF. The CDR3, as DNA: TGTGCCAGCAGTGAACGGGACGGACAGGCAACAGATACGCAGTATTTT. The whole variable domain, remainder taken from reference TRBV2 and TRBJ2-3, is EPEVTQTPSHQVTQMGQEVILRCVPISNHLYFYWYRQILGQKVEFLVSFYNNEISEKSEIFDDQFSVERPDGSNFTLKIRSTKLEDSAMYFCASSERDGQATDTQYFGPGTRLTVL.